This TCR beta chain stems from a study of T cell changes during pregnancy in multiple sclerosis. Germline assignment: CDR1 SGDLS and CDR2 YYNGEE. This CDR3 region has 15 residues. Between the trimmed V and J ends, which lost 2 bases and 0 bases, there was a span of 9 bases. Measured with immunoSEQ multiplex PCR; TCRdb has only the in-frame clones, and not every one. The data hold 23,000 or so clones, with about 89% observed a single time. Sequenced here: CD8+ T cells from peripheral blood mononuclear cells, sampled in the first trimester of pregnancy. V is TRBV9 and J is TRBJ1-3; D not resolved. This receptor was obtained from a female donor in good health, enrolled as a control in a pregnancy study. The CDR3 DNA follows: TGTGCCAGCAGCGTGGACTGGGACTCTGGAAACACCATATATTTT. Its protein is CASSVDWDSGNTIYF.